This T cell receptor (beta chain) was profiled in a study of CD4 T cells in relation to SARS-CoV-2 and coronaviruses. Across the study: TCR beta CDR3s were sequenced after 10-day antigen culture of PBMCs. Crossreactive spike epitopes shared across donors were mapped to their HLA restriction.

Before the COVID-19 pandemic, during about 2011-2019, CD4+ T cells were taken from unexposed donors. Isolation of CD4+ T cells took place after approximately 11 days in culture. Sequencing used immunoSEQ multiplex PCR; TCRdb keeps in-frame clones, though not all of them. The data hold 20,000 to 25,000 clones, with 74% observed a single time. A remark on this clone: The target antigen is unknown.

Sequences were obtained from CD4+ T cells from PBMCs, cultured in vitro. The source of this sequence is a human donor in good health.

For the CDR3, the DNA is TGTGCCAGTAGTATCGGGAGACTCCAGAACACCGGGGAGCTGTTTTTT. The encoded protein is CASSIGRLQNTGELFF. The chain employs TRBV19 and TRBJ2-2; TRBD2 might be the D (6 bases). V gave up 3 bases and J gave up 1 base, with 12 bases separating them. This CDR3 is built from 16 residues. Germline V gives CDR1 LNHDA, CDR2 SQIVND (reference sequence).